This T cell receptor (beta chain) was recovered during a study of spatial heterogeneity in lung cancer. For the study at large: For the average unique TCR and UMI combination, more than 8.5 occurrences appeared in raw reads.

In regard to this clonotype: Antigen: not known.

Findings and limits, study-wide: Expanded TCR counts, ubiquitous and regional, correlated respectively with ubiquitous and regional nonsynonymous mutation counts. Intratumoral expanded alpha and beta TCR counts were found to track tumor mutation counts. Coverage of tumor T cells was estimated at approximately 7% for alpha chains and around 12% for beta chains.

TCRdb independently ran MiXCR on the 5' RACE reads; one entry per CDR3 protein. The data contain approximately 1,000 distinct CDR3 sequences, 25% to 30% of them singletons. The time point was: sample taken at primary tumor resection. Unsorted whole RNA from tumor, nontumor lung or frozen PBMC underwent sequencing. Material: lung tumor tissue, obtained at surgery. The TCR sequence derives from a male donor with early-stage non-small cell lung cancer.

In nucleotides, the CDR3 is TGTGCCAGCAGTTTTGGTAGGTCGCCCCAGCATTTT. Its translation: CASSFGRSPQHF. V is TRBV12-3 or TRBV12-4 and J is TRBJ1-5; D is ambiguous. The V end was cut by 3 bases, the J end by 9 bases, with 9 bases between. The CDR3 loop spans 12 amino acids.